This passage covers 18 T cell receptor beta chains from one sample sequenced in a study of fetal regulatory T cell absence and autoimmunity. Sequencing used immunoSEQ multiplex PCR; TCRdb keeps in-frame clones, though not all of them. Found here are around 100,000 clones, about 78% of them singletons; the top ten hold about 2.1%. The sequenced sample was pancreas tissue. Receptors originate from a male donor with IPEX syndrome.

The rearrangement uses TRBV4-1 and TRBJ2-1; no definite D call. The CDR3 consists of 15 residues. Trimming took 2 bases from V and 1 from J, leaving 9 bases between them. CDR1 is MGHRA, CDR2 YSYEKL, per germline. The CDR3 coding sequence is TGCGCCAGCAGCCAACGCCAGCTATCCTACAATGAGCAGTTCTTC. Its protein is CASSQRQLSYNEQFF.

This clone was found a few times. The chain is built from TRBV7-9 and TRBJ2-5; D remains ambiguous. This CDR3 has 11 residues. Germline values: CDR1 SEHNR, CDR2 FQNEAQ (reference sequence). With 5 bases removed from V and 9 bases from J, the gap between germline ends came to 10 bases. CDR3 region: CASSPAKAQYF. The CDR3 bases are TGTGCCAGCAGCCCAGCAAAAGCCCAGTACTTC.

This clone was recorded once. This rearrangement joins TRBV7-2 to TRBJ2-7, with D unclear. Germline CDR1 and CDR2: SGHTA and FQGNSA. V gave up 7 bases and J gave up 4 bases, with 23 bases separating them. The CDR3 loop spans 16 amino acids. CDR3 coding DNA: TGTGCCAGCACCCCAGCCCCCCGGAGAGCGCCTTACGAGCAGTACTTC. Residues: CASTPAPRRAPYEQYF.

This clone was recorded a few times. The chain is built from TRBV2 and TRBJ2-7, with a possible D match to TRBD1 (5 bases). V was pared by 8 bases and J by 3 bases, with 11 bases between. Germline V gives CDR1 SNHLY, CDR2 FYNNEI. CDR3 length: 12 residues. CDR3 DNA sequence: TGTGCCAGCCTTGAAGGGGTCTACGAGCAGTACTTC. It is translated as CASLEGVYEQYF.

This clone has only a few counts. The sample holds other DNA sequences that translate to the same CDR3. This chain joins TRBV5-4 and TRBJ2-3; D is uncertain. CDR3 length equals 13 residues. The germline gives CDR1 SGHNT, CDR2 YYREEE (reference sequence). V gave up 2 bases and J gave up 0 bases, with 4 bases separating them. CDR3 sequence: CASSFVSTDTQYF. The CDR3 DNA reads TGTGCCAGCAGCTTTGTGAGCACAGATACGCAGTATTTT.

This clone has a handful of counts. This rearrangement joins TRBV5-4 to TRBJ2-7, with 8 bases aligning to TRBD2. Germline CDR1 and CDR2: SGHNT and YYREEE (reference sequence). There are 15 residues in the CDR3. Trimming removed 1 base from V and 0 bases from J; junction bases left unmatched: 3. CDR3 protein: CASSLPGGASYEQYF. In DNA, the CDR3 is TGTGCCAGCAGCTTGCCCGGGGGGGCCTCCTACGAGCAGTACTTC.

This clone was found a few times. The chain links TRBV15 to TRBJ1-5; 9 nucleotides match TRBD1. Trimming removed 0 bases from V and 6 bases from J; junction bases left unmatched: 3. This CDR3 comprises 15 residues. Per germline, CDR1 LNHNV and CDR2 YYDKDF (reference sequence). The DNA of the CDR3 is TGTGCCACCAGCAGAGAGGGACAGGGACGTCAGCCCCAGCATTTT. Its translation is CATSREGQGRQPQHF.

This clone was counted a few times. The chain couples TRBV14 to TRBJ2-7, with 11 nucleotides matching TRBD1. Germline trimming cut 4 bases from V and 3 bases from J; bases unmatched to any gene: 5. There are 15 residues in the CDR3. Germline assignment: CDR1 SGHDN and CDR2 FVKESK. The CDR3 reads CASSRSGTGGYEQYF. CDR3 in DNA: TGTGCCAGCAGCCGTTCCGGGACAGGGGGCTACGAGCAGTACTTC.

In DNA, the CDR3 is TGTGCCAGCAGCTTCAGCCCGGGGAGCACGAACATTCAGTACTTC. This sequence encodes CASSFSPGSTNIQYF. The chain links TRBV7-9 to TRBJ2-4, with a tentative D call TRBD2 (5 bases). CDR1 is SEHNR and CDR2 is FQNEAQ in the germline V gene (reference sequence). CDR3 length equals 15 residues. Trimming removed 3 bases from V and 7 bases from J, with 16 bases in between.

This rearrangement joins TRBV19 to TRBJ1-5; tentative D call: TRBD1 (5 bases). V dropped 6 bases and J dropped 7 bases, with 16 bases sitting between them. Germline V gives CDR1 LNHDA, CDR2 SQIVND (reference sequence). The CDR3 loop spans 14 amino acids. In DNA form, the CDR3 reads TGTGCCAGTAGGCCCCGGGGACCAGGACAGCCCCAGCATTTT. It specifies CASRPRGPGQPQHF.

V usage is TRBV20-1 and J usage is TRBJ1-2, with no clear D. Germline-derived CDR1 and CDR2 are DFQATT and SNEGSKA (reference sequence). This CDR3 is built from 11 residues. V was clipped by 3 bases and J by 4 bases, with 6 bases between them. In DNA, the CDR3 is TGCAGTGCTAGGGAAGCCTATGGCTACACCTTC. It encodes CSAREAYGYTF.

DNA for the CDR3: TGTGCCAGCAGTTACGCAACAGGGTCCCACTACGAGCAGTACTTC. It translates to CASSYATGSHYEQYF. The genes are TRBV6-5 and TRBJ2-7, with a weak D call TRBD1 (6 bases). Trimming removed 2 bases at V and 3 bases at J, with 14 bases between. Germline CDR1 is MNHEY and CDR2 is SVGAGI. The CDR3 is 15 residues long.

This clone was observed a single time. The V gene is TRBV27, the J gene TRBJ2-1; D gene uncertain. The V gene lost 3 bases and the J gene lost 6 bases, with 3 bases spanning the gap. Per the germline V gene, CDR1 is MNHEY and CDR2 is SMNVEV (reference sequence). CDR3 length: 11 residues. Written as DNA, the CDR3 is TGTGCCAGCAGTTTTGCCAATGAGCAGTTCTTC. It codes for CASSFANEQFF.

The CDR3 DNA reads TGTGCCAGCAGCCCGGGGACTAGCGGGTTCTCCTACAATGAGCAGTTCTTC. This codes for CASSPGTSGFSYNEQFF. The chain uses TRBV7-2 and TRBJ2-1; TRBD2 matches 12 bases. The V segment lost 5 bases and the J segment 0 bases; nucleotides outside the gene matches: 5. This CDR3 is built from 17 residues. Germline-derived CDR1 and CDR2 are SGHTA and FQGNSA.

This chain joins TRBV11-3 and TRBJ2-6; D not certain. Looked up from germline, CDR1 is SGHNT and CDR2 is YENEEA. Trimming stripped 3 bases from V and 5 bases from J, with 8 bases between. CDR3 size: 14 residues. The CDR3 here is CASSFSLRANVLTF. The CDR3 DNA reads TGTGCCAGCAGCTTTAGCTTGCGGGCCAACGTCCTGACTTTC. Together with reference TRBV11-3 and TRBJ2-6, the CDR3 gives the full variable domain: EAGVVQSPRYKIIEKKQPVAFWCNPISGHNTLYWYLQNLGQGPELLIRYENEEAVDDSQLPKDRFSAERLKGVDSTLKIQPAELGDSAVYLCASSFSLRANVLTFGAGSRLTVL.

This sequence joins TRBV7-9 and TRBJ1-4; a possible D gene is TRBD1 (5 bases). Trimming cost V 5 bases and J 0 bases, with 7 bases left between them. This CDR3 spans 14 amino acids. CDR1 and CDR2 (germline): SEHNR, FQNEAQ (reference sequence). The CDR3 here is CASSEGATNEKLFF. The CDR3 DNA sequence: TGTGCCAGCAGCGAAGGGGCAACTAATGAAAAACTGTTTTTT.

The chain links TRBV11-2 to TRBJ2-5, with a weak D call TRBD2 (5 bases). The CDR3 runs to 13 residues. V gave up 5 bases and J gave up 2 bases, with 9 bases separating them. Germline V gene lookup returns CDR1 SGHAT and CDR2 FQNNGV. The CDR3 nucleotides are TGTGCCAGCAGCGCGGGTGCTCAAGAGACCCAGTACTTC. Protein: CASSAGAQETQYF.

The chain couples TRBV9 to TRBJ1-6, with D possibly being TRBD1 (5 bases). The V gene's germline CDR1 is SGDLS and CDR2 YYNGEE. The V and J ends lost 0 bases and 0 bases respectively, with 10 bases between them. This CDR3 comprises 17 residues. Here the CDR3 reads CASSVAETVSYNSPLHF. For the CDR3, the DNA is TGTGCCAGCAGCGTAGCAGAGACAGTCTCCTATAATTCACCCCTCCACTTT. The full variable domain, rest sourced from reference TRBV9 and TRBJ1-6, is DSGVTQTPKHLITATGQRVTLRCSPRSGDLSVYWYQQSLDQGLQFLIQYYNGEERAKGNILERFSAQQFPDLHSELNLSSLELGDSALYFCASSVAETVSYNSPLHFGNGTRLTVT.